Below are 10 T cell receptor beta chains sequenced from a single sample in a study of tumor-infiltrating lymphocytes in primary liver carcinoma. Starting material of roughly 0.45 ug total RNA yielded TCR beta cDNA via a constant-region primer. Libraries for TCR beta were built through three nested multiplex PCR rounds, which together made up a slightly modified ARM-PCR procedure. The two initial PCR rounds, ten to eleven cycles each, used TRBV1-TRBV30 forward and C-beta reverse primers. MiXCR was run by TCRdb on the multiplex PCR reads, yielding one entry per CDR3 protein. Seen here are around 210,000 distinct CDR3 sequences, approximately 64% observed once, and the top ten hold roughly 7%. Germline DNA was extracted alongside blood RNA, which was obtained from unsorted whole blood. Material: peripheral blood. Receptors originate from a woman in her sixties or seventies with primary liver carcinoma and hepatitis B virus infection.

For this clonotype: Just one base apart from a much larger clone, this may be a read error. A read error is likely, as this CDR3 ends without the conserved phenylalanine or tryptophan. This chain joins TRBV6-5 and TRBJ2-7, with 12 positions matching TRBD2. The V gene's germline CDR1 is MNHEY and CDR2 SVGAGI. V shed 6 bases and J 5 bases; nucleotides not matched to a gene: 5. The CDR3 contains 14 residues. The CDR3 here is CASSRTSGTHEQYI. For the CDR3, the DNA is TGTGCCAGCAGCCGGACTAGCGGGACTCACGAGCAGTACATC.

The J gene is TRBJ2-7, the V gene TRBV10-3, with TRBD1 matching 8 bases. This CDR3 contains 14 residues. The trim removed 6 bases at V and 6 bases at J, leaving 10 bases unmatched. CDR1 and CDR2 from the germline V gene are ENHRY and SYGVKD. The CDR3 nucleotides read TGTGCCATCAGACCGGACAGGGAGAGCTGCGAGCAGTACTTC. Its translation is CAIRPDRESCEQYF.

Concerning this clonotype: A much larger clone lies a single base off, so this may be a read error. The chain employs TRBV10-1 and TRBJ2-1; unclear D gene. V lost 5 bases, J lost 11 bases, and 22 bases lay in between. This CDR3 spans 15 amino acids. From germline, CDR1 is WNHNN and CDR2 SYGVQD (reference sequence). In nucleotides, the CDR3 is TGCGCCAGCAGTCCAAATGCCGGGTTGGGCGATAAGCAGTTCTTC. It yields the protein CASSPNAGLGDKQFF.

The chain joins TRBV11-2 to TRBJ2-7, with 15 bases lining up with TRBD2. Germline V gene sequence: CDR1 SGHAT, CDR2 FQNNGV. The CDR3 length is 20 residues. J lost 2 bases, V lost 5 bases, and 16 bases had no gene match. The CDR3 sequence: CASSAISGLAGGQTPYEQYF. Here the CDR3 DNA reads TGTGCCAGCAGCGCCATTTCCGGACTAGCGGGAGGGCAGACACCCTACGAGCAGTACTTC. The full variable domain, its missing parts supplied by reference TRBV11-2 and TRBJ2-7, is EAGVAQSPRYKIIEKRQSVAFWCNPISGHATLYWYQQILGQGPKLLIQFQNNGVVDDSQLPKDRFSAERLKGVDSTLKIQPAKLEDSAVYLCASSAISGLAGGQTPYEQYFGPGTRLTVT.

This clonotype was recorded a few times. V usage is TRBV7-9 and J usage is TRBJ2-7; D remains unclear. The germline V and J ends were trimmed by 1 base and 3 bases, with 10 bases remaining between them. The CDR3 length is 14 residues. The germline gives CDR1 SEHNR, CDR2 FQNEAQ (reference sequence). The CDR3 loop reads CASSLEELGYEQYF. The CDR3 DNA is TGTGCCAGCAGCTTAGAGGAGTTAGGCTACGAGCAGTACTTC.

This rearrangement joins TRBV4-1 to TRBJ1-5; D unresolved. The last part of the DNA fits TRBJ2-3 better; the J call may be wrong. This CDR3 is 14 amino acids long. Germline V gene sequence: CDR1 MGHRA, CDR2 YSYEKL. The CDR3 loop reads CASDEEVSNPPQYF. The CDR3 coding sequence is TGCGCCAGCGACGAGGAAGTAAGCAATCCGCCCCAGTATTTT.

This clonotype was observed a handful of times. CDR3 coding DNA: TGTGCCAGCAGTGAAAGTGTATCTAACTATGGCTACACCTTC. This encodes CASSESVSNYGYTF. V gene TRBV6-1 combines with J gene TRBJ1-2; D is unresolved. CDR3 length: 14 residues. Looked up from germline, CDR1 is MNHNS and CDR2 is SASEGT. V lost 2 bases, J lost 0 bases, and 7 bases lay in between.

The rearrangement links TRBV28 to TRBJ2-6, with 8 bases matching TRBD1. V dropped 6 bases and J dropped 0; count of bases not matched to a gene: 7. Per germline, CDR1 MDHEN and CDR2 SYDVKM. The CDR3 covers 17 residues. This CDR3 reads CASSSTGVVSGANVLTF. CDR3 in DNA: TGTGCCAGCAGCTCGACAGGGGTGGTCTCTGGGGCCAACGTCCTGACTTTC.

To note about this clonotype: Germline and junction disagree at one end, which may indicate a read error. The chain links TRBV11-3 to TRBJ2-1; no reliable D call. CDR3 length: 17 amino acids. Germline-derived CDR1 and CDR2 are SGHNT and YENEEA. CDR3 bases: TGTGCCGGCAGCTTAGGGTTCGGCTGGCCTTCCTACAATGAGCAGTTCTTC. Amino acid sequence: CAGSLGFGWPSYNEQFF. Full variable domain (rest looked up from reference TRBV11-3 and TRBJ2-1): EAGVVQSPRYKIIEKKQPVAFWCNPISGHNTLYWYLQNLGQGPELLIRYENEEAVDDSQLPKDRFSAERLKGVDSTLKIQPAELGDSAVYLCAGSLGFGWPSYNEQFFGPGTRLTVL.

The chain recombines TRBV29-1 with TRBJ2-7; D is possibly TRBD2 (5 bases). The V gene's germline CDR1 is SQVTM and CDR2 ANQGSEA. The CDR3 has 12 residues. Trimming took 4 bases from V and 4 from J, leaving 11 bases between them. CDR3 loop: CSVGGPQYEQYF. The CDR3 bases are TGCAGCGTTGGAGGGCCCCAATACGAGCAGTACTTC.